This T cell receptor beta chain was observed in a study of T cells expressing NK-cell markers. A note on this clonotype: Its antigen is undetermined.

A 5'RACE template switching approach incorporating UMIs was used to make TCR beta cDNA. TCRdb re-called the 5' RACE reads and shows each CDR3 protein once, DNA omitted. This sample's table reports over 350,000 distinct CDR3 sequences. This CDR3 has 15 residues. Study-wide results and caveats: For a handful of donors, these clonotypes were likewise the leading ones in the CD3+CD56-NKG2C+ fraction. Top CD8+ clonotypes included the dominant CD3+CD56+NKG2C+ clonotypes in 5 or 6 donors.

Sample: blood T cells: a sorted CD56 or NKG2C T cell subset, CD4+ or CD8+ T cells, or bulk PBMC T cells (not recorded which). This clonotype was sampled from a woman aged 50 to 60 in good health. The chain uses TRBV12-3 or TRBV12-4 and TRBJ2-3; the TCRdb call, TRBD1, lacks DNA for checking. CDR3 residues: CASSTPLAATDTQYF.